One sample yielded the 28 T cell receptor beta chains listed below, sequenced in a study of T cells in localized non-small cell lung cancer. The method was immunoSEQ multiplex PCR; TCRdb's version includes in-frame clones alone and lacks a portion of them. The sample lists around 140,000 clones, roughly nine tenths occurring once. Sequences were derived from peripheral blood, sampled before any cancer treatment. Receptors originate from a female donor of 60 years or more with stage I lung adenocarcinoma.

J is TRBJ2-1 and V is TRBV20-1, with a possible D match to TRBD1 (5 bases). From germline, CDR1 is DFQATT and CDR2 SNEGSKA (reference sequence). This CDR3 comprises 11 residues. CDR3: CGAKNYNEQFF. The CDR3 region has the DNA TGCGGGGCCAAAAACTACAATGAGCAGTTCTTC.

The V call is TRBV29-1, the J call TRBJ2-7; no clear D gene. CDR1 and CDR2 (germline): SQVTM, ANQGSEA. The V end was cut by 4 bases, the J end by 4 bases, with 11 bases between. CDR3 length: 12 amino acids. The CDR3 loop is CSVGNSFYEQYF. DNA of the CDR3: TGCAGCGTTGGGAATAGTTTTTACGAGCAGTACTTC.

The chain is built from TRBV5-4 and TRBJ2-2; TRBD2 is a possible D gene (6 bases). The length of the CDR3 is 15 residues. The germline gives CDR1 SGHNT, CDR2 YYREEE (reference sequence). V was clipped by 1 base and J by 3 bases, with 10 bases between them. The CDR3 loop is CASSLTGVHTGELFF. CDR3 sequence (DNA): TGTGCCAGCAGCTTGACGGGAGTGCACACCGGGGAGCTGTTTTTT.

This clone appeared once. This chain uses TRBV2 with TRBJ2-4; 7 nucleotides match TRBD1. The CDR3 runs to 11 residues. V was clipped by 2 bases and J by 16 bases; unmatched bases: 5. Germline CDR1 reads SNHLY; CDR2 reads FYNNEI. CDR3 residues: CASSERDSEYF. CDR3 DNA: TGTGCCAGCAGTGAAAGGGACAGTGAATACTTC.

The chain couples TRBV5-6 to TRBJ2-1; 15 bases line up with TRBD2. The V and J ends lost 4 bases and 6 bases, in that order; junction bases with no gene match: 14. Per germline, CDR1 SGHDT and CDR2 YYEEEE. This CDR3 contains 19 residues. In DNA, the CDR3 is TGTGCCAGCAGCACCTTAGGACTAGCGGGAGGGCCGCGCATCAATGAGCAGTTCTTC. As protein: CASSTLGLAGGPRINEQFF.

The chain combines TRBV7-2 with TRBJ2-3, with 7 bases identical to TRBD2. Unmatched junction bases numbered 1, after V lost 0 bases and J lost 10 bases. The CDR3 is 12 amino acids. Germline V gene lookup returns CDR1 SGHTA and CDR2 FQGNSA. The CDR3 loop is CASSLAGGAQYF. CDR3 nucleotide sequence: TGTGCCAGCAGCTTAGCTGGGGGGGCGCAGTATTTT.

CDR3 residues: CASRPPGPPNYGYTF. The DNA of the CDR3 is TGTGCCAGCAGACCGCCGGGGCCCCCCAACTATGGCTACACCTTC. The V call is TRBV28, the J call TRBJ1-2, with D possibly TRBD1 on 5 matching bases. V was trimmed by 6 bases and J by 2 bases, leaving 16 bases between them. The CDR3 spans 15 residues. Per germline, CDR1 MDHEN and CDR2 SYDVKM.

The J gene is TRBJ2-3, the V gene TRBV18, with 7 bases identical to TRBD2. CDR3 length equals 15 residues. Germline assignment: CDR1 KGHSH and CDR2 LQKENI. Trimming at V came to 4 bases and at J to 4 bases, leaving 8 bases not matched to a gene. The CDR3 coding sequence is TGTGCCAGCTCACGGGAGGGAGTGTCTGCAGATACGCAGTATTTT. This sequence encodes CASSREGVSADTQYF.

The CDR3 sequence is CSARGGGGYTF. The CDR3 region has the DNA TGCAGTGCTCGAGGGGGCGGTGGCTACACCTTC. The V call is TRBV20-1, the J call TRBJ1-2, with TRBD1 matching over 7 bases. The germline CDR1 and CDR2 sequences are DFQATT and SNEGSKA (reference sequence). The CDR3 consists of 11 residues. The V segment lost 5 bases and the J segment 7 bases; nucleotides outside the gene matches: 4.

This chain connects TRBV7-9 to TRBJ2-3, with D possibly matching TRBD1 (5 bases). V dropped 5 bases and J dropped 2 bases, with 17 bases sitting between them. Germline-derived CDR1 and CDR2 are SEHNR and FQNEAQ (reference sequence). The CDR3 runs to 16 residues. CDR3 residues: CASSRRTQKYTDTQYF. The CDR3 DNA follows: TGTGCCAGCAGCCGCCGGACACAAAAATACACAGATACGCAGTATTTT.

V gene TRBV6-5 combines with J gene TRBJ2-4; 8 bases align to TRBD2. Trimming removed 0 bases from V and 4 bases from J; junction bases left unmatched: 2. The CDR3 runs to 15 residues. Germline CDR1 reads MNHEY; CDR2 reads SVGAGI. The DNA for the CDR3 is TGTGCCAGCAGTTACTCTAGCGGGATGAAAAACATTCAGTACTTC. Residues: CASSYSSGMKNIQYF.

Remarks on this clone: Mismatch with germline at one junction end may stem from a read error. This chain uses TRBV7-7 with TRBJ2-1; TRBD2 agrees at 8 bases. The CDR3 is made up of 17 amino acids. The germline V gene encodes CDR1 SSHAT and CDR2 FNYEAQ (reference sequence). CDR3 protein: CASSPYTGTSSYNEQFF. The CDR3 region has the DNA TGTGCTAGCAGCCCTTACACCGGGACTAGCTCCTACAATGAGCAGTTCTTC.

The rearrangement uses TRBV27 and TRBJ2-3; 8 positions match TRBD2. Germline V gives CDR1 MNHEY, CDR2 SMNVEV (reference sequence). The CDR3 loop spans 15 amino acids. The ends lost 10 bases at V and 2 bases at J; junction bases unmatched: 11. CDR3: CATMFAAGATDTQYF. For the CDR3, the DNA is TGTGCCACCATGTTTGCAGCGGGAGCCACAGATACGCAGTATTTT.

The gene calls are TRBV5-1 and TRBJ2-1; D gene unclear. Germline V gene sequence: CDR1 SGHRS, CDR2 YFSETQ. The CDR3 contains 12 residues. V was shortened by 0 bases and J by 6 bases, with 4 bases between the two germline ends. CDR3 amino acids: CASSLELNEQFF. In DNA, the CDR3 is TGCGCCAGCAGCTTGGAGCTCAATGAGCAGTTCTTC.

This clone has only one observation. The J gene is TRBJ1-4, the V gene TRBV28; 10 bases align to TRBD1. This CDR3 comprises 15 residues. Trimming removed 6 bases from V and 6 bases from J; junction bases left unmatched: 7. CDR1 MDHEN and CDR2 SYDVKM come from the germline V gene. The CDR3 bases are TGTGCCAGCAGAAATTTCGGGACAGGGGATGAAAAACTGTTTTTT. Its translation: CASRNFGTGDEKLFF.

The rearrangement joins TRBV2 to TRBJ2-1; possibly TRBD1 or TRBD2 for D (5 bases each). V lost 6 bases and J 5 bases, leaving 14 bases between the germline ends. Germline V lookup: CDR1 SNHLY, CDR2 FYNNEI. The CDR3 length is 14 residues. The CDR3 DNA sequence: TGTGCCAGCAGGAGGGGACGGGTAGACAATGAGCAGTTCTTC. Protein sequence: CASRRGRVDNEQFF.

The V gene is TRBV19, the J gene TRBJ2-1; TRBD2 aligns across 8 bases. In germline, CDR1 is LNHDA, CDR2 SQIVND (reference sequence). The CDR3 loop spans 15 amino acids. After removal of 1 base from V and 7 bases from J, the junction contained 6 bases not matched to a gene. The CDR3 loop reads CASSIASGSRNEQFF. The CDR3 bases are TGTGCCAGTAGTATAGCTAGCGGGTCCCGTAATGAGCAGTTCTTC.

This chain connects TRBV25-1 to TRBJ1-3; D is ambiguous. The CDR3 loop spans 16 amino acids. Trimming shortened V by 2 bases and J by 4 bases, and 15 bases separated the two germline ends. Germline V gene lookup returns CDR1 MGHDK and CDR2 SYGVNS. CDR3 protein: CASSEGGRSRGNTIYF. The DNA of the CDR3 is TGTGCCAGCAGTGAAGGCGGCAGGAGCCGGGGAAACACCATATATTTT. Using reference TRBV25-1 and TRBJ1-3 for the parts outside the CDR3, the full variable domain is EADIYQTPRYLVIGTGKKITLECSQTMGHDKMYWYQQDPGMELHLIHYSYGVNSTEKGDLSSESTVSRIRTEHFPLTLESARPSHTSQYLCASSEGGRSRGNTIYFGEGSWLTVV.

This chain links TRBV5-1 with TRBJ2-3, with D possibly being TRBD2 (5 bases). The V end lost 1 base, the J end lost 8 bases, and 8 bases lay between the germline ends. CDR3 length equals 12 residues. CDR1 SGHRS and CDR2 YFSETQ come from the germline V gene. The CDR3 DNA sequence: TGCGCCAGCAGCTTGAAAGAGGGTACGCAGTATTTT. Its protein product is CASSLKEGTQYF.

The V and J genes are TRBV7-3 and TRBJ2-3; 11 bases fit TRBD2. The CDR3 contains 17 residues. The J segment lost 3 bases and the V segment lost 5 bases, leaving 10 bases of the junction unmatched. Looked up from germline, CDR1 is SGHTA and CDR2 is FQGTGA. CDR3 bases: TGTGCCAGCAGCACGATAGCGGGAGGGCCGTTAACAGATACGCAGTATTTT. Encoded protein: CASSTIAGGPLTDTQYF.

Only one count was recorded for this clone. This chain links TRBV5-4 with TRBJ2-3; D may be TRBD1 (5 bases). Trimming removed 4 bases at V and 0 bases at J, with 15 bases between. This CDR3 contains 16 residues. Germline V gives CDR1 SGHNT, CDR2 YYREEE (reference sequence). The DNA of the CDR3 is TGTGCCAGCAGCCAACAGGTGGCGGTAAGCACAGATACGCAGTATTTT. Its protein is CASSQQVAVSTDTQYF.

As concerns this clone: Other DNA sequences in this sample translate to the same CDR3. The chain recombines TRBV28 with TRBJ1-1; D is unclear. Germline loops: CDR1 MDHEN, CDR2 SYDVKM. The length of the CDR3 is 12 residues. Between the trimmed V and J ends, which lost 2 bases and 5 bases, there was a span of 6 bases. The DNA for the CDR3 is TGTGCCAGCAGTTTACCCCAGACTGAAGCTTTCTTT. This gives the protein CASSLPQTEAFF.

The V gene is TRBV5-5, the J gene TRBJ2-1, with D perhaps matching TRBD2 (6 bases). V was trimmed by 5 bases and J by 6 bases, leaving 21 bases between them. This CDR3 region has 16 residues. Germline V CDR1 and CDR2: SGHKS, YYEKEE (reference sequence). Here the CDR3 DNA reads TGTGCCAGCAGGTCGAGTGGCGGGACTGGGGGCAATGAGCAGTTCTTC. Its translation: CASRSSGGTGGNEQFF.

The CDR3 spells CAISDGRTEAFF. The DNA for the CDR3 is TGTGCCATCAGTGATGGTCGCACTGAAGCTTTCTTT. The V and J genes are TRBV10-3 and TRBJ1-1; the D is unclear. Trimming removed 3 bases from V and 4 bases from J, with 6 bases in between. The CDR3 is 12 residues long. CDR1 ENHRY and CDR2 SYGVKD come from the germline V gene.

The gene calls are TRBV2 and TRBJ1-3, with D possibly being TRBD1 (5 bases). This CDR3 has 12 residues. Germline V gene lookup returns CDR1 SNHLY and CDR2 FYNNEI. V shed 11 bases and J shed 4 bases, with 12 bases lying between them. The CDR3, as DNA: TGTGCCTTAGGGACGTCCGGAAACACCATATATTTT. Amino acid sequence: CALGTSGNTIYF.

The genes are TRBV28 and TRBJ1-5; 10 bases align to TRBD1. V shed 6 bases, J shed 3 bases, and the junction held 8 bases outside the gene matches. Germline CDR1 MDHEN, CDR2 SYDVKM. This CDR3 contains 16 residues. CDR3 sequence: CASSLTGGLPNQPQHF. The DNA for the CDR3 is TGTGCCAGCAGCCTGACAGGGGGCCTTCCCAATCAGCCCCAGCATTTT.

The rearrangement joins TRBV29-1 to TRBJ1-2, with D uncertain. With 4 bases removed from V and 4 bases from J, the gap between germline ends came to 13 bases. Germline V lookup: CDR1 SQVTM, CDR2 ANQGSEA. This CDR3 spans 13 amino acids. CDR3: CSVVRRLLYGYTF. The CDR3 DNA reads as TGCAGCGTTGTTCGCAGATTACTCTATGGCTACACCTTC.

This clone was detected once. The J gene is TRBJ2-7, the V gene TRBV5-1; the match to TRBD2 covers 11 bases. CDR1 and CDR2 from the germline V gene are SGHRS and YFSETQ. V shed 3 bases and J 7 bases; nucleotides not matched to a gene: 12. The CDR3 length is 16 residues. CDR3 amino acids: CASSSTIAGGPGEQYF. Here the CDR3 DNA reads TGCGCCAGCAGCTCCACCATAGCGGGAGGGCCTGGAGAGCAGTACTTC.